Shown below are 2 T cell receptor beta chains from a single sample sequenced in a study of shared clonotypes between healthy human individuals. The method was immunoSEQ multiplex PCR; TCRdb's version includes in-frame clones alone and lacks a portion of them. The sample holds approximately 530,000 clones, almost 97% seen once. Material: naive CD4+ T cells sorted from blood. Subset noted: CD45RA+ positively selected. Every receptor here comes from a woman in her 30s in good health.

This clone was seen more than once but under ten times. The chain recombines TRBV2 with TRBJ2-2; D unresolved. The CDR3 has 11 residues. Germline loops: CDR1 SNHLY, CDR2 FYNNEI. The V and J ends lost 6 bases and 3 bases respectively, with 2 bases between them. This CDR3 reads CASRYTGELFF. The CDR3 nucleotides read TGTGCCAGCAGGTACACCGGGGAGCTGTTTTTT.

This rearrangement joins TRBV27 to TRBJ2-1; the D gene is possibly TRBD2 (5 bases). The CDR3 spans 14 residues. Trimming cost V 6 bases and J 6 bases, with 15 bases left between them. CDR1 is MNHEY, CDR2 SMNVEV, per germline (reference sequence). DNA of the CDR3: TGTGCCAGCAGATTGAGGCGGGCCTCCAATGAGCAGTTCTTC. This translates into CASRLRRASNEQFF.